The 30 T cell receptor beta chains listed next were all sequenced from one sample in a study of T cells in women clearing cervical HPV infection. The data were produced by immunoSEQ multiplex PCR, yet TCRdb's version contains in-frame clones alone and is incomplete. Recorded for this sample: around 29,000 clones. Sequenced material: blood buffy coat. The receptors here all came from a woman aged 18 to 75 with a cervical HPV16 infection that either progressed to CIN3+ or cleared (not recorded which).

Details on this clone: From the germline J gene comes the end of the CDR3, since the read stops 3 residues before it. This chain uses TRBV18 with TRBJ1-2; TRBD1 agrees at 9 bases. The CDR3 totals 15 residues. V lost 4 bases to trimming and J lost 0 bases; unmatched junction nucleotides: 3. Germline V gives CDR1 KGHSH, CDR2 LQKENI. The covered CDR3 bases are TGTGCCAGCTCACGGACAGGGGTTACTAACTATGGC. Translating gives CASSRTGVTNYG. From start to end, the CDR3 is CASSRTGVTNYGYTF.

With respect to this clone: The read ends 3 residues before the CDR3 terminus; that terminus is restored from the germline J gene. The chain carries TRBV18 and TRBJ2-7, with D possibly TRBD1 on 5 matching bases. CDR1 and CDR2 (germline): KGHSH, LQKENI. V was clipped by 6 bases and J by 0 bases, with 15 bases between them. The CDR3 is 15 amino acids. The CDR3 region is CASSPSDRPSYEQYF. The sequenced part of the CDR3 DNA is TGTGCCAGCTCCCCCTCCGACAGACCCTCCTACGAG.

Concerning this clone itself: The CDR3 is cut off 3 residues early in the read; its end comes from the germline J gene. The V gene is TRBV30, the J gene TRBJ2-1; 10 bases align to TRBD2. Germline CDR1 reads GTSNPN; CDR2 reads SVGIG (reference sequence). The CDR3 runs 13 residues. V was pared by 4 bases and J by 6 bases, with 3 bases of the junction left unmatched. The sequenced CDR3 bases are TGTGCCTGGACCCAGCGGGGGGGCAATGAG. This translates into CAWTQRGGNE. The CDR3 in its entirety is CAWTQRGGNEQFF.

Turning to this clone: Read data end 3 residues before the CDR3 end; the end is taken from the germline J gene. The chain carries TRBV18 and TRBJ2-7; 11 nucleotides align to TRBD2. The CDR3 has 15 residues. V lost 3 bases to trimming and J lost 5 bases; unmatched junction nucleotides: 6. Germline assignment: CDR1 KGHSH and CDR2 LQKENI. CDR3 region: CASSPFSGRADEQYF. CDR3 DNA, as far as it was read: TGTGCCAGCTCACCTTTTAGCGGGAGGGCCGACGAG. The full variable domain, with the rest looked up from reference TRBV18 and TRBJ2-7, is NAGVMQNPRHLVRRRGQEARLRCSPMKGHSHVYWYRQLPEEGLKFMVYLQKENIIDESGMPKERFSAEFPKEGPSILRIQQVVRGDSAAYFCASSPFSGRADEQYFGPGTRLTVT.

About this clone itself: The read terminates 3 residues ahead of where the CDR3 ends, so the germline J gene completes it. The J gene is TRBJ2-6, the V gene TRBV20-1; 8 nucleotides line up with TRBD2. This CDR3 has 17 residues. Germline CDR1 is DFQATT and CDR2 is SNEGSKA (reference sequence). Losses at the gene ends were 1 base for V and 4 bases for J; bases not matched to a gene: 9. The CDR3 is CSARAAGENAGANVLTF. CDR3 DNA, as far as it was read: TGCAGTGCTAGAGCAGCGGGGGAAAACGCCGGGGCCAACGTC.

The covered CDR3 bases are TGTGCCAGCAGGGGGACTAGCGGGGCCAATGAG. This gives the protein CASRGTSGANE. The whole CDR3 sequence reads CASRGTSGANEQFF. V gene TRBV28 combines with J gene TRBJ2-1; TRBD2 matches 13 bases. The sequence runs out 3 residues before the end of the CDR3; the remainder is reconstructed from the germline J gene. The germline gives CDR1 MDHEN, CDR2 SYDVKM. CDR3 size: 14 residues. J gave up 6 bases and V 6 bases, and 2 bases lay outside the gene matches.

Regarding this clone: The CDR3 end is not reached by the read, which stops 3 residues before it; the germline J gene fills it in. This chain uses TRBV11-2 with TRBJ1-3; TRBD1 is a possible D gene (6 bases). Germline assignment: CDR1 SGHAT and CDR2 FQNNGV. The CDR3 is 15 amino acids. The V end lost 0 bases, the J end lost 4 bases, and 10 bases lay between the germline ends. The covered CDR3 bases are TGTGCCAGCAGCTTAGACGGTACAGGGGGAAACACC. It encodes CASSLDGTGGNT. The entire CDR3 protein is CASSLDGTGGNTIYF.

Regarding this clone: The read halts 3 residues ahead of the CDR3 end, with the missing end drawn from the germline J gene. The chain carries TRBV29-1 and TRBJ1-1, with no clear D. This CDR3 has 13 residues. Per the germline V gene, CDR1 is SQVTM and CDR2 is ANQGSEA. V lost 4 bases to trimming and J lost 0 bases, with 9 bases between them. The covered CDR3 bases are TGCAGCGTTGGATATAGCATGAACACTGAA. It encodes CSVGYSMNTE. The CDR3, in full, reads CSVGYSMNTEAFF.

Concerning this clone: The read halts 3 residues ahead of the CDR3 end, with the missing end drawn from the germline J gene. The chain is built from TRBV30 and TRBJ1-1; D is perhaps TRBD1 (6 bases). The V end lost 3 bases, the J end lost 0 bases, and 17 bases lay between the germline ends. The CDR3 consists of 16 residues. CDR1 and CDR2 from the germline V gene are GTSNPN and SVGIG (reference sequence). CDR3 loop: CAWSKTSTGLNTEAFF. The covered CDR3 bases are TGTGCCTGGAGCAAGACATCGACAGGACTGAACACTGAA.

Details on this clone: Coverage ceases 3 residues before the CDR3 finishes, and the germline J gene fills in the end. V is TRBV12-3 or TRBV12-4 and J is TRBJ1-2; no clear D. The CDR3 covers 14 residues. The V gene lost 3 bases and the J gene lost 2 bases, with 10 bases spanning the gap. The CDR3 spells CASSFRHTNYGYTF. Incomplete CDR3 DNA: TGTGCCAGCAGTTTTCGACATACCAACTATGGC.

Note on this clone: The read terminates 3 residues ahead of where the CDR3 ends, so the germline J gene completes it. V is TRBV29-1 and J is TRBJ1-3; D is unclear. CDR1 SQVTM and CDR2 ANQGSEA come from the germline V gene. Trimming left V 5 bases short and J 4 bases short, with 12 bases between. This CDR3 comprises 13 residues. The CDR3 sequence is CSVRGLIGNTIYF. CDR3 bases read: TGCAGCGTTCGGGGATTGATAGGAAACACC.

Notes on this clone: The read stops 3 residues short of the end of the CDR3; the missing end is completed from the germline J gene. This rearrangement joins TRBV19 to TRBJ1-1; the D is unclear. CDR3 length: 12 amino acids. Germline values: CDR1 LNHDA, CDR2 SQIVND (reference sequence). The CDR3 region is CASSIPRIGAFF. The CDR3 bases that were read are TGTGCCAGTAGTATCCCCAGGATCGGT.

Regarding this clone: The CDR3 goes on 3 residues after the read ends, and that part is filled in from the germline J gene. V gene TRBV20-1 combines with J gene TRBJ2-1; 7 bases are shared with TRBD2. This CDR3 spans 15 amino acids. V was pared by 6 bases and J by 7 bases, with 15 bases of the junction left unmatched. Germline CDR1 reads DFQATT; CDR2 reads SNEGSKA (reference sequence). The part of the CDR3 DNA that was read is TGCAGTGCAGAGACTAGGGCGGGAGTGTGGAATGAG. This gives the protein CSAETRAGVWNE. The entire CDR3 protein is CSAETRAGVWNEQFF.

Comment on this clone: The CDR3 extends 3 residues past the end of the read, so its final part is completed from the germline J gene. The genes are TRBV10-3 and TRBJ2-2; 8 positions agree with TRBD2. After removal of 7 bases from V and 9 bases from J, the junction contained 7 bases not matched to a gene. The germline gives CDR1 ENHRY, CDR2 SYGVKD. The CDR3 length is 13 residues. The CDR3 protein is CAINSAGGRELFF. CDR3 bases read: TGTGCCATCAATTCGGCGGGAGGCCGGGAG.

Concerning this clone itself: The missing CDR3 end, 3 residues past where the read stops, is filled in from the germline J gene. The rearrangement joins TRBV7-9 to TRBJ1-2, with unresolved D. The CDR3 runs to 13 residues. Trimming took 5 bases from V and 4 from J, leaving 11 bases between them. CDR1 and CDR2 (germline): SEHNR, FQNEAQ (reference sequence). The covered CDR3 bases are TGTGCCAGCAGCCCCCCAGCGGGCTATGGC. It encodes CASSPPAGYG. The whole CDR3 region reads CASSPPAGYGYTF.

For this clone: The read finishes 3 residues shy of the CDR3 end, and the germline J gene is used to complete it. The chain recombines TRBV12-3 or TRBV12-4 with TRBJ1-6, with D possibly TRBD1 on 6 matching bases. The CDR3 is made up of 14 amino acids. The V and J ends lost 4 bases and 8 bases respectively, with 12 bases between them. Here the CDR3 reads CASSWAGVHSPLHF. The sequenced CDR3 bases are TGTGCCAGCAGTTGGGCAGGGGTCCATTCACCC.

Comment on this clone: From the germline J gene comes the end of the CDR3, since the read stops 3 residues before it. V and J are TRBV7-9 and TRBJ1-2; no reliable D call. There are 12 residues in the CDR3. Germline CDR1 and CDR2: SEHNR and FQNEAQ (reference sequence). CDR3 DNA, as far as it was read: TGTGCCAGCAGCCGCGTCCTTGAAGGC. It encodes CASSRVLEG. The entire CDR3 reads CASSRVLEGYTF. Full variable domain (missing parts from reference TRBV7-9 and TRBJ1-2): DTGVSQNPRHKITKRGQNVTFRCDPISEHNRLYWYRQTLGQGPEFLTYFQNEAQLEKSRLLSDRFSAERPKGSFSTLEIQRTEQGDSAMYLCASSRVLEGYTFGSGTRLTVV.

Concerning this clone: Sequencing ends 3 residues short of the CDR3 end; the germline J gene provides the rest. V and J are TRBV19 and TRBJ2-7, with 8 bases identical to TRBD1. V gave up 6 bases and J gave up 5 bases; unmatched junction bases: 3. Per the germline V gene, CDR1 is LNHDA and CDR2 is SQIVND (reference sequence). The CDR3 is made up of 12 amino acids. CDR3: CASSGTGNEQYF. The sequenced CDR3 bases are TGTGCCAGTAGCGGGACAGGCAACGAG.

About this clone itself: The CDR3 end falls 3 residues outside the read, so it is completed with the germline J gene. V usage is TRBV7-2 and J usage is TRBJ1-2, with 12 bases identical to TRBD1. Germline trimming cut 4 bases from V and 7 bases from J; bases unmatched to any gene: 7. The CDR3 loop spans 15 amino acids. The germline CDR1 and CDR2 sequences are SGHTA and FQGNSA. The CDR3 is CASSSGGTGGSGYTF. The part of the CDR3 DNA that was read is TGTGCCAGCAGCTCGGGAGGGACAGGGGGCTCTGGC. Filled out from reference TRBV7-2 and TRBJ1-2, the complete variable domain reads GAGVSQSPSNKVTEKGKDVELRCDPISGHTALYWYRQSLGQGLEFLIYFQGNSAPDKSGLPSDRFSAERTGGSVSTLTIQRTQQEDSAVYLCASSSGGTGGSGYTFGSGTRLTVV.

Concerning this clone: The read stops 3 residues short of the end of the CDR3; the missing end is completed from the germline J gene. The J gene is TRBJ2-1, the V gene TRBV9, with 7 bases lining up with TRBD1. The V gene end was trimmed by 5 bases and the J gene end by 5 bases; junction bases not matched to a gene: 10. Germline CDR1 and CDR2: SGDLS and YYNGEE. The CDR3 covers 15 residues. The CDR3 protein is CASSPPGQTDNEQFF. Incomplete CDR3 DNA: TGTGCCAGCAGTCCTCCGGGACAGACTGACAATGAG.

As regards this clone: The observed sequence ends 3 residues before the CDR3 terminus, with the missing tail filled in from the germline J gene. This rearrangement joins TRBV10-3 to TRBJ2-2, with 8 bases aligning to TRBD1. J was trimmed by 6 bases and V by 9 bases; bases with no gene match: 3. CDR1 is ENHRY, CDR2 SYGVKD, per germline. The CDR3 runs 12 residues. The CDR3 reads CAIHRGSGELFF. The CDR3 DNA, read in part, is TGTGCCATACACAGGGGGTCCGGGGAG.

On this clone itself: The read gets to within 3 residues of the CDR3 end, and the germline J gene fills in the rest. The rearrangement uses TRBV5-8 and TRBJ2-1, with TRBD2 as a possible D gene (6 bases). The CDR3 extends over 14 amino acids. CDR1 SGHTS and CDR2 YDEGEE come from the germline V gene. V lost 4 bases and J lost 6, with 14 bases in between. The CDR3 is CASSLRTITNEQFF. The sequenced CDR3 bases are TGTGCCAGCAGCCTCAGGACTATTACCAATGAG.

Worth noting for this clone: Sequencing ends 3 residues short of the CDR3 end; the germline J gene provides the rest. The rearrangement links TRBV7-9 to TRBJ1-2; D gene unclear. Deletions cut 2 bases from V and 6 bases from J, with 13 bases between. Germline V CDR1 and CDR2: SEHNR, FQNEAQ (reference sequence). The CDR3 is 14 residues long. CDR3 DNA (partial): TGTGCCAGCAGCTTATACGGGGAAATGGATGGC. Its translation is CASSLYGEMDG. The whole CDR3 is CASSLYGEMDGYTF.

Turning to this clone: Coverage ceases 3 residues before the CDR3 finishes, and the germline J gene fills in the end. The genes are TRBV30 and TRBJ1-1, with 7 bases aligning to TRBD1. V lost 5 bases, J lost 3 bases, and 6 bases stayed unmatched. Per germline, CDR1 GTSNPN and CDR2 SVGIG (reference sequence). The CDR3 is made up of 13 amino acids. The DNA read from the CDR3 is TGTGCCTGGTCCCCGACAGGGTACACTGAA. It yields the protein CAWSPTGYTE. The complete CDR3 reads CAWSPTGYTEAFF.

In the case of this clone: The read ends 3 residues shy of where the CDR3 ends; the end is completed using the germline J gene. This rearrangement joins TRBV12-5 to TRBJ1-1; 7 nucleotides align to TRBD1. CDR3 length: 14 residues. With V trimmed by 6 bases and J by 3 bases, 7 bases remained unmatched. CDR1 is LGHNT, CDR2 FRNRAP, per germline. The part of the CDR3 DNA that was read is TGTGCTAGTGGGCGCCGTACAGGGGACACTGAA. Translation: CASGRRTGDTE. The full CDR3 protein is CASGRRTGDTEAFF. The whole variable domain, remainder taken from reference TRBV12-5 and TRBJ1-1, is DARVTQTPRHKVTEMGQEVTMRCQPILGHNTVFWYRQTMMQGLELLAYFRNRAPLDDSGMPKDRFSAEMPDATLATLKIQPSEPRDSAVYFCASGRRTGDTEAFFGQGTRLTVV.

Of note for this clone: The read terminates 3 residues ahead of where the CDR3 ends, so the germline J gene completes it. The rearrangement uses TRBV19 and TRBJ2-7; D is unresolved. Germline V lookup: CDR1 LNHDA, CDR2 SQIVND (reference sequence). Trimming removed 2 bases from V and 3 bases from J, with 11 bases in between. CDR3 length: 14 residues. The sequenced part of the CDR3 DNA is TGTGCCAGTAGTATATCGGGTCTGTTCTACGAG. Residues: CASSISGLFYE. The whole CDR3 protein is CASSISGLFYEQYF.

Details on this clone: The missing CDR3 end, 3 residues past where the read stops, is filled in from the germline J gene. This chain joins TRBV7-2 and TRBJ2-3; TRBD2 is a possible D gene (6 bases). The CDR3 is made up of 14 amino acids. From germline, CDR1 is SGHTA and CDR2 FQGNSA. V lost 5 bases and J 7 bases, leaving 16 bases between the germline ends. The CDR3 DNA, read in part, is TGTGCCAGCAGCGGACGTGGCGGGACTTATACG. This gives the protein CASSGRGGTYT. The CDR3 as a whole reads CASSGRGGTYTQYF.

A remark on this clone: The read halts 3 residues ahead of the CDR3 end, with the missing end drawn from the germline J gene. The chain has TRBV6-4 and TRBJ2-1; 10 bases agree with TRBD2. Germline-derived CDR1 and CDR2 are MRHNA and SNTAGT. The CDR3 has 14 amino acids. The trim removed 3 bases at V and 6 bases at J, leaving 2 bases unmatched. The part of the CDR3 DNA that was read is TGTGCCAGCAGTGAAAGCGGGGGGGCCAATGAG. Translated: CASSESGGANE. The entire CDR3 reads CASSESGGANEQFF.

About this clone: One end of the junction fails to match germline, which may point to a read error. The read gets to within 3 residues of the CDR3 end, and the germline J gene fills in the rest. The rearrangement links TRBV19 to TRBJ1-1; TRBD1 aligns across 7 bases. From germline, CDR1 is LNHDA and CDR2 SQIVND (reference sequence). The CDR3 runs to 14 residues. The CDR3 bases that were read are TGTGCCAGTCGTATAGGGGACAGAAACACTGAA. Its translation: CASRIGDRNTE. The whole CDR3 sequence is CASRIGDRNTEAFF.

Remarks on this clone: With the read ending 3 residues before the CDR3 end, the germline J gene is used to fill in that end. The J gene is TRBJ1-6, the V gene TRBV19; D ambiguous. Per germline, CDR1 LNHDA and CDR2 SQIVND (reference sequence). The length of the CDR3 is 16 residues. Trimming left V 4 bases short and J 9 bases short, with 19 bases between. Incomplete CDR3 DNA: TGTGCCAGTAGTACCTCCGGGGATTGGGTAGTTTCACCC. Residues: CASSTSGDWVVSP. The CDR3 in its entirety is CASSTSGDWVVSPLHF.